Many counts were recorded for the clone carrying this TCR beta chain. The study amplified TCR beta CDR3 regions using RNA transcripts. HTBI-primed first-round RT-PCR preceded second-round multiplex PCR. TCRdb reanalysed the multiplex PCR reads using MiXCR and keeps one entry per CDR3 protein. The table lists 350,000 to 450,000 distinct CDR3 sequences, roughly 21% of them singletons. This sample was included in a study of Graves' ophthalmopathy and Graves' hyperthyroidism. This sequence originates from a woman younger than 30 with stable Graves' hyperthyroidism. The source material was peripheral blood.

CDR3 residues: CACPQGDYGYTF. CDR3 nucleotides: TGTGCCTGCCCACAGGGGGACTATGGCTACACCTTC. The rearrangement links TRBV30 to TRBJ1-2, with 8 bases identical to TRBD1. Germline V CDR1 and CDR2: GTSNPN, SVGIG (reference sequence). The CDR3 is made up of 12 amino acids. The V gene end was trimmed by 6 bases and the J gene end by 3 bases; junction bases not matched to a gene: 3.